This TCR beta chain was profiled in a study of shared clonotypes between healthy human individuals. CD4+ cells were split into CD45RA+ naive and CD45RA-negative memory subsets. Method: immunoSEQ multiplex PCR; TCRdb's copy keeps in-frame clones and lacks some. The top ten clones hold over 0.12% of a sample with more than 2,000,000 clones, around 90% of them seen once. Findings and caveats of the study: Among the subsets, naive ones generally showed larger estimated richness than memory ones. Clonotypes not shared had lower generation probabilities than those common to all four donors.

As to this clone: Its target is not known.

The CDR3 runs 15 residues. This TCR came from a man younger than 30 in good health. The sample was naive CD4+ T cells sorted from blood. The subset: CD45RA+ positively selected. The chain is built from TRBV1 and TRBJ2-2; TRBD2 was called by the table and not checked on the DNA. TRBV1 is deemed a pseudogene. The CDR3 loop reads CTSSQVYRSGGELFF. As DNA, the CDR3 is TGCACCAGCAGCCAAGTTTATCGGAGTGGCGGGGAGCTGTTTTTT.